This is a list of T cell receptor beta chains from one sample in a study of blood T cell repertoires in COVID-19. Sequencing was performed with immunoSEQ multiplex PCR; in TCRdb, only in-frame clones are kept and a portion is missing. The data contain fewer than 200,000 clones, approximately 85% of them singletons. The sample comprised peripheral blood. All receptors come from a man aged 55 to 70 who had recovered from COVID-19. The CDR3 runs from the conserved cysteine through the conserved F or W.

TRBV5-5	TRBJ2-3	CASSPGQSTDTQYF
TRBV2	TRBJ2-5	CASSGQGASETQYF
TRBV6-5	TRBJ1-3	CASSTTQGRRNTIYF
TRBV6-5	TRBJ2-7	CASSSSGGPYEQYF
TRBV5-4	TRBJ2-5	CASSYGGGPGETQYF
TRBV19	TRBJ1-2	CASSLQPGLDYGYTF
TRBV18	TRBJ1-6	CASHADRISRNSPLHF
TRBV6-5	TRBJ2-1	CASRGDSYNEQFF
TRBV7-9	TRBJ1-2	CASTPGRSEGGYTF
TRBV18	TRBJ1-4	CASSPGQEVLGEKLFF
TRBV12-5	TRBJ1-6	CASGSPESYNSPLHF
TRBV13	TRBJ2-7	CASSLGPEDYEQYF
TRBV7-9	TRBJ1-5	CASSFDQGGQPQHF
TRBV11-3	TRBJ2-3	CASSQQTDTQYF
TRBV24-1	TRBJ2-5	CATSPGLATETQYF
TRBV5-4	TRBJ1-1	CASSTGTGLINTEAFF
TRBV6-5	TRBJ1-4	CALGGLANEKLFF
TRBV7-9	TRBJ1-2	CASSLFGSNGYTF
TRBV4-2	TRBJ2-1	CASSQEGGGEQFF
TRBV5-6	TRBJ1-4	CASSFLSPNEKLFF
TRBV11-2	TRBJ2-3	CASSPRTAGSTDTQYF
TRBV6-5	TRBJ1-3	CASSYSPGDQNTIYF
TRBV14	TRBJ2-2	CASSPKVGQLRGHTGELFF
TRBV3-1/TRBV3-2	TRBJ1-1	CASSSYRGGRATEAFF
TRBV5-1	TRBJ2-1	CASSWTVDYNEQFF
TRBV30	TRBJ2-3	CAWSPTSAPRDTQYF
TRBV18	TRBJ2-7	CASSPGTGERGHYEQYF